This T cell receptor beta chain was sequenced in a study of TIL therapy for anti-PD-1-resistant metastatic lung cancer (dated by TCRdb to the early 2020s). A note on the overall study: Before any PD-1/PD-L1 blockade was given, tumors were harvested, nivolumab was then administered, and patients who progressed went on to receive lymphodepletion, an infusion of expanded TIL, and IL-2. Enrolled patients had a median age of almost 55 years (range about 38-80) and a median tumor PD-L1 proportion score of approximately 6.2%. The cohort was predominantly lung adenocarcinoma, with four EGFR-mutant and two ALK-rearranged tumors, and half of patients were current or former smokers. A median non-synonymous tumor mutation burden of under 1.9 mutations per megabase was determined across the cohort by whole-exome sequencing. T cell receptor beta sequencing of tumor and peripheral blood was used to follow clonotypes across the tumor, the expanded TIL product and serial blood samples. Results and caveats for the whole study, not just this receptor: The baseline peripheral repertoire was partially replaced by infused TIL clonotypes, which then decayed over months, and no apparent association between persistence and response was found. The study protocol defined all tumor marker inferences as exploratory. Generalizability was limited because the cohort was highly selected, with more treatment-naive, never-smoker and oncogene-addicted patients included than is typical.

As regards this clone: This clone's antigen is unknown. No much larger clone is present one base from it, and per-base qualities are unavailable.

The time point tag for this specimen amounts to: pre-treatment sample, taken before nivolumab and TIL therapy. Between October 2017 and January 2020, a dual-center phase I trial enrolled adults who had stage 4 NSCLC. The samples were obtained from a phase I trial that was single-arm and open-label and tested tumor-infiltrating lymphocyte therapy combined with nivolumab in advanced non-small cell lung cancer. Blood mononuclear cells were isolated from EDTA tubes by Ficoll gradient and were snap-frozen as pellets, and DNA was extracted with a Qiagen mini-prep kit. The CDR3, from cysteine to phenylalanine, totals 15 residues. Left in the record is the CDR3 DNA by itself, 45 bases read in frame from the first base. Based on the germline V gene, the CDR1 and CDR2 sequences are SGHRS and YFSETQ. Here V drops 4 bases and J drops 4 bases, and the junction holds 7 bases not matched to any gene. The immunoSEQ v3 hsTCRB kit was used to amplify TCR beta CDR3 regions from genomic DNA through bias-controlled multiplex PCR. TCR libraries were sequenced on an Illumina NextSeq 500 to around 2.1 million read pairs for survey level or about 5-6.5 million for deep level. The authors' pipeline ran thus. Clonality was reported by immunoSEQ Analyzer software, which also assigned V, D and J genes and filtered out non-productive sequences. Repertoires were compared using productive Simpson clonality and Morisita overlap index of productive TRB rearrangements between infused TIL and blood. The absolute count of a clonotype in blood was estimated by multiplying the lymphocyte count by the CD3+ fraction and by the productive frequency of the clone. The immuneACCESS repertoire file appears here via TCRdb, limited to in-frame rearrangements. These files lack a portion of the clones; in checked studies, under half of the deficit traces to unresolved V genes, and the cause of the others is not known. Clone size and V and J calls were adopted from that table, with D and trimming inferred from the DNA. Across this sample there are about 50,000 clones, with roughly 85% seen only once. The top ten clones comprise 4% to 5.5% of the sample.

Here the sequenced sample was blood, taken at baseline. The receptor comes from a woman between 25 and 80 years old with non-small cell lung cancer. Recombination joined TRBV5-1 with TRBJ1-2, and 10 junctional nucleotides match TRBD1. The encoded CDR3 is CASSPAGQGSYGYTF. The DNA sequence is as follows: TGCGCCAGCAGCCCAGCGGGACAGGGGAGCTATGGCTACACCTTC. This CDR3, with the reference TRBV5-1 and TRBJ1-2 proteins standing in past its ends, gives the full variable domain KAGVTQTPRYLIKTRGQQVTLSCSPISGHRSVSWYQQTPGQGLQFLFEYFSETQRNKGNFPGRFSGRQFSNSRSEMNVSTLELGDSALYLCASSPAGQGSYGYTFGSGTRLTVV.